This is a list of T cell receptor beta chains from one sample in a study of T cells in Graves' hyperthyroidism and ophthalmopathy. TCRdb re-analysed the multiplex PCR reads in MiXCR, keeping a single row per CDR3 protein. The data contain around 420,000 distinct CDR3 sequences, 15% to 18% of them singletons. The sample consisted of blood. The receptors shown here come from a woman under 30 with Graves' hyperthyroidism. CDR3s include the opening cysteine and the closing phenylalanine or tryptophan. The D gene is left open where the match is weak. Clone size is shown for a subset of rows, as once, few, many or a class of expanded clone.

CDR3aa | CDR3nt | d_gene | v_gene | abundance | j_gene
CASSSTGTPTYEQYF | TGCGCCAGCAGTTCTACCGGGACACCGACCTACGAGCAGTACTTC | NA | TRBV5-1 | many | TRBJ2-7
CASSLGLAGGISYEQYF | TGTGCCAGCAGTTTAGGCCTAGCGGGAGGTATCTCCTACGAGCAGTACTTC | TRBD2 | TRBV12-3/TRBV12-4 | many | TRBJ2-7
CSARPSNNSPLHF | TGCAGTGCTAGGCCCTCGAATAATTCACCCCTCCACTTT | NA | TRBV20-1 | many | TRBJ1-6
CASSVGPLHRVSSYNEQFF | TGTGCCAGCAGCGTAGGTCCCCTCCACAGGGTTAGCTCCTACAATGAGCAGTTCTTC | NA | TRBV9 | NA | TRBJ2-1
CSARDPAGGLNTQYF | TGCAGTGCTAGGGACCCAGCGGGAGGGCTAAATACGCAGTATTTT | TRBD2 | TRBV20-1 | many | TRBJ2-3
CSSSGVGSLYEKLFF | TGTTCCAGCAGTGGGGTTGGTTCGTTATACGAAAAACTGTTTTTT | NA | TRBV6-2/TRBV6-3 | NA | TRBJ1-4
CASSPPNSGGPTLHQPQHF | TGTGCCAGCTCACCACCGAATTCGGGGGGACCCACCCTTCATCAGCCCCAGCATTTT | NA | TRBV18 | NA | TRBJ1-5
CSADGGADHTEAFF | TGCAGTGCGGACGGGGGGGCGGATCACACTGAAGCTTTCTTT | NA | TRBV20-1 | many | TRBJ1-1
CASSPEAGSRGIEAFF | TGTGCCAGCAGCCCAGAGGCTGGATCCCGAGGAATTGAAGCTTTCTTT | NA | TRBV7-6 | many | TRBJ1-1
CASSLGLAGPNEQFF | TGTGCCAGCAGCTTAGGACTAGCGGGACCCAATGAGCAGTTCTTC | TRBD2 | TRBV7-9 | many | TRBJ2-1
CASNRLNYGYTF | TGTGCCAGCAACAGACTAAACTATGGCTACACCTTC | NA | TRBV2 | many | TRBJ1-2
CASSQGRVTEAFF | TGCGCCAGCAGCCAAGGCAGGGTTACTGAAGCTTTCTTT | NA | TRBV4-1 | NA | TRBJ1-1
CASRLGDRETQYF | TGTGCCAGCAGACTAGGGGATCGGGAGACCCAGTACTTC | NA | TRBV7-9 | NA | TRBJ2-5
CASSQTLDSYEQYF | TGTGCCAGCAGCCAAACCCTTGACAGCTACGAGCAGTACTTC | NA | TRBV3-1 | many | TRBJ2-7
CASSIARTNSPLHF | TGTGCCAGTAGTATAGCCAGGACGAATTCACCCCTCCACTTT | NA | TRBV19 | many | TRBJ1-6
CASSLGPGQGSYEQYF | TGTGCCAGCAGTTTAGGGCCGGGACAGGGATCCTACGAGCAGTACTTC | TRBD1 | TRBV12-3/TRBV12-4 | many | TRBJ2-7
CASSRLGPSYNEQYF | TGTGCCAGCAGCCGGTTAGGTCCCTCCTACAATGAGCAGTACTTC | NA | TRBV7-9 | once | TRBJ2-7
CSASTGTYEQYF | TGCAGTGCCAGTACAGGGACCTACGAGCAGTACTTC | NA | TRBV20-1 | NA | TRBJ2-7
CASSLTGTPSNEQYF | TGTGCCAGCAGCTTGACCGGGACTCCCTCTAACGAGCAGTACTTC | NA | TRBV11-2 | many | TRBJ2-7
CASSQGPRPSTDTQYF | TGCGCCAGCAGCCAAGGGCCTCGGCCTAGCACAGATACGCAGTATTTT | NA | TRBV4-1 | many | TRBJ2-3
CASSPQGWGTYEQYF | TGTGCCAGCAGCCCACAGGGTTGGGGAACCTACGAGCAGTACTTC | NA | TRBV7-6 | many | TRBJ2-7
CASSSSTGRNQPQHF | TGTGCCAGCAGTTCCAGTACTGGGAGGAATCAGCCCCAGCATTTT | NA | TRBV28 | many | TRBJ1-5
CASGLGLAEADTQYF | TGTGCTAGTGGTTTGGGACTAGCGGAGGCAGATACGCAGTATTTT | TRBD2 | TRBV12-5 | NA | TRBJ2-3
CASSLEIPGGTEAFF | TGTGCCAGCAGCTTAGAAATCCCGGGGGGTACTGAAGCTTTCTTT | NA | TRBV7-9 | NA | TRBJ1-1
CASSNGTAGNQPQHF | TGCGCCAGCAGCAACGGGACGGCAGGGAATCAGCCCCAGCATTTT | NA | TRBV5-1 | many | TRBJ1-5
CASSVSYEQYF | TGTGCCAGCAGCGTATCCTACGAGCAGTACTTC | NA | TRBV2 | many | TRBJ2-7
CASSLEQGRKLFF | TGCGCCAGCAGCTTGGAACAGGGGCGGAAACTGTTTTTT | TRBD1 | TRBV5-1 | NA | TRBJ1-4
CASSRLDRAPYNEQFF | TGTGCCAGCAGCCGACTCGACAGGGCCCCCTACAATGAGCAGTTCTTC | TRBD1 | TRBV18 | NA | TRBJ2-1
CSARLAGSYNEQFF | TGCAGTGCTAGACTAGCGGGAAGCTACAATGAGCAGTTCTTC | TRBD2 | TRBV20-1 | many | TRBJ2-1
CASSPPVGSNYGYTF | TGTGCCAGCAGCCCCCCCGTGGGGTCTAACTATGGCTACACCTTC | NA | TRBV7-2 | many | TRBJ1-2
CASSQGGGISGNTIYF | TGTGCCAGCAGCCAAGGGGGTGGGATCTCTGGAAACACCATATATTTT | NA | TRBV3-1 | NA | TRBJ1-3
CSARAGTGDFNEQFF | TGCAGTGCTAGAGCCGGGACAGGGGATTTCAATGAGCAGTTCTTC | TRBD1 | TRBV20-1 | hyperexpanded | TRBJ2-1
CASSEGTGGGNQPQHF | TGTGCCAGCAGCGAGGGGACAGGGGGCGGCAATCAGCCCCAGCATTTT | TRBD1 | TRBV9 | NA | TRBJ1-5
CASSPWPAGLTDTQYF | TGTGCCAGCAGCCCGTGGCCAGCGGGCCTAACAGATACGCAGTATTTT | NA | TRBV5-4 | few | TRBJ2-3
CASSQRGRAYTEAFF | TGTGCCAGCAGCCAAAGGGGTAGGGCGTACACTGAAGCTTTCTTT | NA | TRBV7-8 | many | TRBJ1-1
CASSPTGRYEQYF | TGTGCCAGCAGCCCGACAGGGAGGTACGAGCAGTACTTC | NA | TRBV19 | many | TRBJ2-7
CASRASLALLGAGELFF | TGTGCCAGCAGAGCCTCACTAGCGCTGCTCGGGGCCGGGGAGCTGTTTTTT | TRBD2 | TRBV2 | many | TRBJ2-2
CASSPRDVYGYTF | TGTGCCAGCAGTCCTCGGGACGTTTATGGCTACACCTTC | NA | TRBV6-1 | many | TRBJ1-2
CASSALLAGGKDTQYF | TGTGCCAGCAGCGCGCTACTAGCGGGGGGGAAAGATACGCAGTATTTT | TRBD2 | TRBV9 | many | TRBJ2-3
CATSREGSGSRLAYNEQFF | TGTGCCACCAGCAGAGAGGGTAGCGGGAGTAGGCTGGCCTACAATGAGCAGTTCTTC | TRBD2 | TRBV15 | NA | TRBJ2-1
CASSSTGAWDSPLHF | TGTGCCAGCAGTTCTACAGGGGCCTGGGATTCACCCCTCCACTTT | TRBD1 | TRBV2 | many | TRBJ1-6
CASSTASTSNQPQHF | TGTGCCAGTAGTACCGCTAGTACTAGCAATCAGCCCCAGCATTTT | NA | TRBV19 | NA | TRBJ1-5
CASSLVLAGVVRYEQYF | TGTGCCAGCAGTTTAGTTCTAGCGGGGGTTGTCAGGTACGAGCAGTACTTC | TRBD2 | TRBV28 | many | TRBJ2-7
CSARTGGNEQFF | TGCAGTGCTAGAACAGGTGGGAATGAGCAGTTCTTC | NA | TRBV20-1 | many | TRBJ2-1
CASSYNPSGQNTGELFF | TGTGCCAGCAGTTACAACCCAAGCGGGCAGAACACCGGGGAGCTGTTTTTT | NA | TRBV28 | few | TRBJ2-2
CASSVSTGTSGGALTNEQFF | TGTGCCAGCAGCGTGTCAACCGGGACTAGCGGGGGGGCCTTAACCAATGAGCAGTTCTTC | TRBD2 | TRBV9 | NA | TRBJ2-1
CASSSTLRGPQHF | TGTGCCAGCAGTTCGACCCTCAGGGGGCCCCAGCATTTT | NA | TRBV6-5 | few | TRBJ1-5
CSARHSGGTDTQYF | TGCAGTGCTAGACATAGCGGGGGCACAGATACGCAGTATTTT | TRBD2 | TRBV20-1 | many | TRBJ2-3
CASSPTGLAGGQDTQYF | TGCGCCAGCAGCCCTACCGGACTAGCGGGAGGTCAAGATACGCAGTATTTT | TRBD2 | TRBV4-1 | few | TRBJ2-3
CASHLGGTDTQYF | TGTGCCAGTCACCTAGGGGGCACAGATACGCAGTATTTT | NA | TRBV2 | NA | TRBJ2-3
CASSLGLQGKEETQYF | TGTGCCAGCAGCTTGGGGCTACAGGGAAAGGAAGAGACCCAGTACTTC | NA | TRBV4-1 | NA | TRBJ2-5
CASSGQGSNYGYTF | TGTGCCAGCAGTGGACAGGGATCTAACTATGGCTACACCTTC | TRBD1 | TRBV2 | many | TRBJ1-2
CASSRPERGQEKLFF | TGTGCCAGCAGTCGACCCGAGAGGGGGCAGGAAAAACTGTTTTTT | TRBD1 | TRBV28 | many | TRBJ1-4
CASSLGTGFYGYTF | TGTGCCAGCAGTCTTGGGACAGGGTTTTATGGCTACACCTTC | TRBD1 | TRBV12-3/TRBV12-4 | many | TRBJ1-2
CASSEASRDRGTGYTF | TGTGCCAGCAGTGAAGCGAGCCGGGACAGGGGAACGGGCTACACCTTC | TRBD1 | TRBV2 | many | TRBJ1-2
CSARHYIPGEQFF | TGCAGTGCTAGACACTACATCCCCGGTGAGCAGTTCTTC | NA | TRBV20-1 | NA | TRBJ2-1
CASSVEGGGTGTEQFF | TGTGCCAGCAGCGTAGAGGGGGGGGGGACAGGGACGGAGCAGTTCTTC | TRBD1 | TRBV9 | few | TRBJ2-1
CASSDSTSGNTGELFF | TGTGCCAGCAGTGACTCGACTAGCGGGAACACCGGGGAGCTGTTTTTT | TRBD2 | TRBV6-4 | many | TRBJ2-2
CASSRPTPLGANVLTF | TGTGCCAGCAGCCGCCCAACCCCCCTTGGGGCCAACGTCCTGACTTTC | NA | TRBV11-1 | NA | TRBJ2-6